Each of the 10 T cell receptor beta chains below was sequenced from the same sample in a study of post-analysis software for immune sequencing data. What these receptors recognize is not known. Sequencing libraries made from TCR beta cDNA carried unique molecular identifiers. MiXCR was run by TCRdb on the PCR reads, yielding one entry per CDR3 protein. The table includes about 540,000 distinct CDR3 sequences, under 40% detected once. Study results and caveats: TRBV5-6, TRBV5-1 and TRBV20-1 were among roughly 5 TRBV segments more frequent in patients than controls.

The sample taken for sequencing was blood. All receptors come from a girl between 2 and 17 years old with multiple sclerosis.

This clonotype has only a few counts. The chain has TRBV4-1 and TRBJ2-7; 8 positions agree with TRBD1. The CDR3 has 15 amino acids. V shed 3 bases, J shed 3 bases, and the junction held 7 bases outside the gene matches. Germline V gene lookup returns CDR1 MGHRA and CDR2 YSYEKL. The CDR3 here is CASSQEQGVGYEQYF. The CDR3 region has the DNA TGCGCCAGCAGCCAGGAACAGGGGGTTGGCTACGAGCAGTACTTC.

This clonotype was observed a handful of times. The V gene is TRBV9, the J gene TRBJ2-5; D may be TRBD1 (5 bases). CDR3 length: 15 amino acids. Trimming removed 2 bases from V and 4 bases from J, with 15 bases in between. The germline gives CDR1 SGDLS, CDR2 YYNGEE. Here the CDR3 reads CASSVLSTVGETQYF. The CDR3 bases are TGTGCCAGCAGCGTCTTGTCGACAGTCGGAGAGACCCAGTACTTC.

This clonotype was picked up a small number of times. CDR3 loop: CASRLGQGVEETQYF. CDR3 nucleotide sequence: TGTGCCAGCAGACTTGGACAGGGGGTAGAAGAGACCCAGTACTTC. The rearrangement joins TRBV5-6 to TRBJ2-5; TRBD1 agrees at 10 bases. This CDR3 contains 15 residues. The V segment lost 5 bases and the J segment 3 bases; nucleotides outside the gene matches: 7. Germline loops: CDR1 SGHDT, CDR2 YYEEEE.

The chain recombines TRBV7-3 with TRBJ1-2, with D perhaps matching TRBD1 (6 bases). This CDR3 has 13 amino acids. Germline V gene sequence: CDR1 SGHTA, CDR2 FQGTGA. Trimming pared 1 base from V and 4 bases from J, leaving 7 bases between. The DNA for the CDR3 is TGTGCCAGCAGCTTAATCAGGGGCTATGGCTACACCTTC. Residues: CASSLIRGYGYTF.

This clonotype was counted only a few times. The V gene is TRBV7-2, the J gene TRBJ1-2; unclear D gene. V lost 1 base to trimming and J lost 5 bases, with 5 bases between them. Germline V gene lookup returns CDR1 SGHTA and CDR2 FQGNSA. This CDR3 is 12 amino acids long. The CDR3 loop reads CASSLERYGYTF. The CDR3 DNA sequence: TGTGCCAGCAGCTTAGAGCGTTATGGCTACACCTTC. The variable domain in full, with the rest retrieved from reference TRBV7-2 and TRBJ1-2, is GAGVSQSPSNKVTEKGKDVELRCDPISGHTALYWYRQSLGQGLEFLIYFQGNSAPDKSGLPSDRFSAERTGGSVSTLTIQRTQQEDSAVYLCASSLERYGYTFGSGTRLTVV.

This clonotype was observed a few times. The V call is TRBV5-1, the J call TRBJ1-6; unclear D gene. The CDR3 has 13 amino acids. V shed 6 bases and J shed 9 bases, with 13 bases lying between them. Germline CDR1 is SGHRS and CDR2 is YFSETQ. The CDR3 coding sequence is TGCGCCAGCAATGAGGCTCCTGGTTCACCCCTCCACTTT. Translated: CASNEAPGSPLHF.

As concerns this clonotype: Sequence at one end of the junction differs from germline and may be a read error. The rearrangement uses TRBV25-1 and TRBJ2-7; possibly TRBD2 for D (6 bases). The CDR3 length is 12 residues. CDR1 and CDR2 (germline): MGHDK, SYGVNS. The DNA of the CDR3 is TGTGCCAGCAGTGATCGGGGGTACGGGCAGTACTTC. It translates to CASSDRGYGQYF.

CDR3 sequence (DNA): TGTGCCAGCAGTGAAGGAGGCGGTGGGGATACGCAGTATTTT. Protein product: CASSEGGGGDTQYF. This rearrangement joins TRBV6-1 to TRBJ2-3; D not certain. CDR3 length: 14 amino acids. V was pared by 1 base and J by 6 bases, with 11 bases between. The germline gives CDR1 MNHNS, CDR2 SASEGT.

This clonotype was seen just once. The chain links TRBV5-1 to TRBJ2-1; 12 positions match TRBD2. Losses at the gene ends were 3 bases for V and 6 bases for J; bases not matched to a gene: 7. The germline V gene encodes CDR1 SGHRS and CDR2 YFSETQ. CDR3 length: 16 residues. The DNA of the CDR3 is TGCGCCAGCAGCTCTGCTATGGGACTAGCGGGCAATGAGCAGTTCTTC. Its translation is CASSSAMGLAGNEQFF.

The rearrangement links TRBV29-1 to TRBJ2-1; TRBD1 matches 9 bases. This CDR3 spans 13 amino acids. With 6 bases clipped from V and 6 bases from J, the junction kept 6 bases outside the gene matches. The germline V gene encodes CDR1 SQVTM and CDR2 ANQGSEA. Written as DNA, the CDR3 is TGCAGCGTCCGGGACAGGGTAACCAATGAGCAGTTCTTC. Residues: CSVRDRVTNEQFF.